This paragraph reports one T cell receptor beta chain. Per the study methods: How many nucleated cells were present was estimated from reference gene primer amplification. Some clones are missing from TCRdb's copy, which holds only in-frame ones; the method was immunoSEQ multiplex PCR. V and J calls and clone size are copied from that table; D and trimming were computed from the DNA. The sample lists 200,000 to 300,000 clones, approximately 89% occurring once. These data belong to a study of blood T cell repertoires in COVID-19. Study as a whole: COVID-19 samples, acute and convalescent, were from the United States, Italy and Spain. PBMCs, B-cell-depleted T cells, or T cells were the source of the cDNA or gDNA that made up the material.

Sequenced: peripheral blood. This receptor was taken from a woman between 50 and 59 years old with acute or convalescent COVID-19.

The CDR3 region is CASSRRDSMNTEAFF. As DNA, the CDR3 is TGTGCCAGCAGCCGACGGGACAGCATGAACACTGAAGCTTTCTTT. The chain links TRBV5-4 to TRBJ1-1; TRBD1 matches 7 bases. The V gene's germline CDR1 is SGHNT and CDR2 YYREEE (reference sequence). After removal of 4 bases from V and 0 bases from J, the junction contained 6 bases not matched to a gene. This CDR3 has 15 amino acids.